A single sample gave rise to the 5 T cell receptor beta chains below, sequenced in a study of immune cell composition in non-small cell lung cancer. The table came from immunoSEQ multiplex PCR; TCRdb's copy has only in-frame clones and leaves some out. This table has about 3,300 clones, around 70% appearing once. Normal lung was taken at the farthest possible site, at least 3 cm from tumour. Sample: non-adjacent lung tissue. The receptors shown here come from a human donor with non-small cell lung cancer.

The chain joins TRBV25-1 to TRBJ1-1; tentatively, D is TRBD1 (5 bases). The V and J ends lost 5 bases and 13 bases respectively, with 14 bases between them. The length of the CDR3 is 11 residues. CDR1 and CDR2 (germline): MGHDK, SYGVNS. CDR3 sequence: CASSIGAGHFF. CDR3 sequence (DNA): TGTGCCAGCAGTATTGGGGCAGGGCATTTCTTT.

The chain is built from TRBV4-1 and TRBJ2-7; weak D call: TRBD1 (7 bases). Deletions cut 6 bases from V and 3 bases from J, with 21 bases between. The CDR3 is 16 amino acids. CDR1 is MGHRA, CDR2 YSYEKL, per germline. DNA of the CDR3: TGCGCCAGCAGACGAGACCTTGCGGGACAGAGCTACGAGCAGTACTTC. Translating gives CASRRDLAGQSYEQYF.

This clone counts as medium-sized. CDR3 sequence reads: CTSRIETTGYPYEQYF. The CDR3 region has the DNA TGCACCAGCAGGATAGAAACGACAGGGTACCCCTACGAGCAGTACTTC. The rearrangement joins TRBV1 to TRBJ2-7; the listed D gene, TRBD1, was not tested against the DNA. TRBV1 is described as a pseudogene. The CDR3 runs to 16 residues.

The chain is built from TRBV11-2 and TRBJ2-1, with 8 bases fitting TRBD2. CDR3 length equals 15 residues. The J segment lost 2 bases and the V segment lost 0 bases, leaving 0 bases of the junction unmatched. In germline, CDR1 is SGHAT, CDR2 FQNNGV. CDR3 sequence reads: CASSLDGRAYNEQFF. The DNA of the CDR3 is TGTGCCAGCAGCTTAGACGGGAGGGCCTACAATGAGCAGTTCTTC. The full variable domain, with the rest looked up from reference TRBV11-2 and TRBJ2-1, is EAGVAQSPRYKIIEKRQSVAFWCNPISGHATLYWYQQILGQGPKLLIQFQNNGVVDDSQLPKDRFSAERLKGVDSTLKIQPAKLEDSAVYLCASSLDGRAYNEQFFGPGTRLTVL.

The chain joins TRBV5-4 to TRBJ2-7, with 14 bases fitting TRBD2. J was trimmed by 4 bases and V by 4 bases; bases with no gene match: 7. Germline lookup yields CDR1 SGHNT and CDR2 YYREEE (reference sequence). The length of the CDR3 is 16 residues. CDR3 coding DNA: TGTGCCAGCAGCGGGGGGACTAGCGGGAGTTCTTACGAGCAGTACTTC. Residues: CASSGGTSGSSYEQYF.